This is a list of T cell receptor beta chains from one sample in a study of cytomegalovirus exposure and HLA in healthy donors. Clones were read by immunoSEQ multiplex PCR, and TCRdb kept only the in-frame ones, dropping some. The profile covers about 140,000 clones, with around 84% appearing a single time and about 2.6% taken by the ten largest. The sequenced sample consisted of PBMCs. All receptors come from a boy between 2 and 15 years old in good health and CMV-seronegative. Each CDR3 is given with its conserved first and last residue. A D gene is named only where the DNA matches it firmly. Size is omitted from some rows. Given values are once, few, many or a class for expanded clones.

J gene	clone size	V gene	D gene	CDR3 DNA	CDR3 protein
TRBJ1-1	NA	TRBV10-3	NA	TGTGCCATCAGTGATGGGGGAGGAGATACTGAAGCTTTCTTT	CAISDGGGDTEAFF
TRBJ1-4	NA	TRBV7-2	NA	TGTGCCAGCAGCTTATGGGCAGGGCCTAATGAAAAACTGTTTTTT	CASSLWAGPNEKLFF
TRBJ2-7	NA	TRBV10-1	NA	TGCGCCAGCAGTGAGTCAGGGGAACAGTACGAGCAGTACTTC	CASSESGEQYEQYF
TRBJ1-1	NA	TRBV7-9	NA	TGTGCCAGCAGCCTAGAGGTACATGGGCAAGCTTTCTTT	CASSLEVHGQAFF
TRBJ1-1	NA	TRBV5-1	TRBD1	TGCGCCAGCAGCTATAAGACAGGGGTCGGTGGCGACACTGAAGCTTTCTTT	CASSYKTGVGGDTEAFF
TRBJ2-7	NA	TRBV5-1	NA	TGCGCCAGCAGCTTGGAGGCGGCTCGCTCCTACGAGCAGTACTTC	CASSLEAARSYEQYF
TRBJ1-1	NA	TRBV5-1	NA	TGCGCCAGCAGCTTGGCCGGGGGGAACACTGAAGCTTTCTTT	CASSLAGGNTEAFF
TRBJ2-1	NA	TRBV12-5	TRBD2	TGTGCTAGTGGCAAAGGACTAGCCTACTTTGAGCAGTTCTTC	CASGKGLAYFEQFF
TRBJ1-5	NA	TRBV2	NA	TGTGCCAGCTCGGCCAGGGGCAGGGGCAATCAGCCCCAGCATTTT	CASSARGRGNQPQHF
TRBJ2-7	NA	TRBV27	NA	TGTGCCAGCGGGGACCCGAGGGGGGGCGGCTACGAGCAGTACTTC	CASGDPRGGGYEQYF
TRBJ1-5	NA	TRBV6-1	NA	TGTGCCACCCGAAGGGACATTAGCAATCAGCCCCAGCATTTT	CATRRDISNQPQHF
TRBJ1-6	once	TRBV5-6	TRBD1	TGTGCCAGCAGCTTGGACGGGACAGCGTTCCCAGGATCACCCCTCCACTTT	CASSLDGTAFPGSPLHF
TRBJ2-5	NA	TRBV5-4	TRBD2	TGTGCCAGCACCATTAGCGGGGGGTTGAGAGAGACCCAGTACTTC	CASTISGGLRETQYF